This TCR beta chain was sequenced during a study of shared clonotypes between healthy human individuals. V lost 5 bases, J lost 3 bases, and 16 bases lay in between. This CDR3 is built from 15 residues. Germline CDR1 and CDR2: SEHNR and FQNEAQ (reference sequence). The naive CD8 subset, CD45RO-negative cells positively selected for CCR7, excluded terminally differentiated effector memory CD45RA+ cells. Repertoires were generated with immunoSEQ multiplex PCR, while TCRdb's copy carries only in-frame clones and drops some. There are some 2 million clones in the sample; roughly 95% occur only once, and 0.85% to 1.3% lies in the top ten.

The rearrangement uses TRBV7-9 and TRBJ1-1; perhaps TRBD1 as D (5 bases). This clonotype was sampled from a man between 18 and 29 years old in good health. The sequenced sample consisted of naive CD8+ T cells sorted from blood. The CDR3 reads CASSRRPGGDTEAFF. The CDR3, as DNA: TGTGCCAGCAGCCGAAGGCCGGGGGGGGACACTGAAGCTTTCTTT.